This T cell receptor (beta chain) is from a study of graft-versus-host responses after intestinal transplantation. For the study at large: Recipients uniformly received anti-thymocyte globulin induction, followed by tacrolimus and steroids for three to four years. The study's findings and limits: Ileal or blood samples showed some GvH clones first, and such clones were also found in recipient marrow. High graft-versus-host to host-versus-graft clonal ratios were found in allografts of patients who had graft-donor T cell macrochimerism. Maximum circulating GvH clone levels tracked with early post-transplant HvG decreases.

The V gene's germline CDR1 is MNHEY and CDR2 SVGAGI. The CDR3 sequence is 14 residues long. Germline trimming cut 7 bases from V and 1 base from J; bases unmatched to any gene: 5. A note on this clone: Its cognate antigen is unknown.

Profiled with immunoSEQ multiplex PCR; TCRdb holds only in-frame clones, not every one. The sample carries some 120,000 clones, more than 90% recorded once. The input for sequencing was unstimulated CD4+ T cells sorted from spleen or lymph node cells, taken before intestinal transplant. The clonotype comes from a human donor who received an intestinal transplant. The chain joins TRBV6-5 to TRBJ2-3; 7 nucleotides line up with TRBD1. The CDR3 protein is CASKPGTGTDTQYF. In DNA form, the CDR3 reads TGTGCCAGCAAACCCGGGACAGGCACAGATACGCAGTATTTT.